The clone carrying this T cell receptor beta chain was picked up a small number of times. This sample stems from a study of blood T cell repertoires in COVID-19. Clones were read by immunoSEQ multiplex PCR, and TCRdb kept only the in-frame ones, dropping some. The table shows over 85,000 clones, with more than 60% occurring only once. With V trimmed by 6 bases and J by 0 bases, 3 bases remained unmatched. The CDR3 sequence is 15 residues long. Germline values: CDR1 SNHLY, CDR2 FYNNEI. The clonotype was recovered from an older man with acute or convalescent COVID-19. The chain has TRBV2 and TRBJ2-4, with 9 bases fitting TRBD1. Material: peripheral blood. CDR3 protein: CASRDRGIAKNIQYF. In nucleotides, the CDR3 is TGTGCCAGCAGGGACAGGGGCATAGCCAAAAACATTCAGTACTTC. Supplemented by reference TRBV2 and TRBJ2-4, the full variable domain reads EPEVTQTPSHQVTQMGQEVILRCVPISNHLYFYWYRQILGQKVEFLVSFYNNEISEKSEIFDDQFSVERPDGSNFTLKIRSTKLEDSAMYFCASRDRGIAKNIQYFGAGTRLSVL.